This paragraph covers one TCR beta chain sequence. TCRdb's table, derived via immunoSEQ multiplex PCR, lists solely in-frame clones and lacks some. Here the sample spans a few hundred thousand clones, 85% to 90% being singletons. Per germline, CDR1 MNHEY and CDR2 SVGAGI. This CDR3 region has 15 residues. Losses at the gene ends were 7 bases for V and 2 bases for J; bases not matched to a gene: 7. The data derive from a study of blood T cell repertoires in COVID-19. The TCR sequence derives from a young man who had been exposed to COVID-19. The chain couples TRBV6-5 to TRBJ2-2; 7 bases are a match to TRBD1. Sequencing was carried out using PBMCs or T cells enriched from blood (not recorded which). The CDR3 bases are TGTGCCAGCACCTCCGGGACAGATAACACCGGGGAGCTGTTTTTT. Its translation is CASTSGTDNTGELFF.